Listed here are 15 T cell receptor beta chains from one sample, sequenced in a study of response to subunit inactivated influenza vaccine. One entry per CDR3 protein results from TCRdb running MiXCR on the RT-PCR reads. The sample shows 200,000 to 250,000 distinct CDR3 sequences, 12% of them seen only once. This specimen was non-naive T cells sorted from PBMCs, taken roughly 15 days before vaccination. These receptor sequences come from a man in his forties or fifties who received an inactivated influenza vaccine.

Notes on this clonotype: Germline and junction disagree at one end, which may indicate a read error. Written as DNA, the CDR3 is TGTGTCAGCAGTAGGCTCGGACTAGCGGGAATTACAGATACGCAGTATTTT. Amino acids: CVSSRLGLAGITDTQYF. The rearrangement joins TRBV7-9 to TRBJ2-3; 12 nucleotides agree with TRBD2. The CDR3 runs to 17 residues. Germline CDR1 SEHNR, CDR2 FQNEAQ (reference sequence).

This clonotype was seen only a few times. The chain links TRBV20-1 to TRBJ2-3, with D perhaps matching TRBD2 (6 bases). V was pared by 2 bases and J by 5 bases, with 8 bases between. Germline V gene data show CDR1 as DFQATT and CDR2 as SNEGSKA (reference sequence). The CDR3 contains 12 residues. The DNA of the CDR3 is TGCAGTGCTAGAAACGGGGGAGATACGCAGTATTTT. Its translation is CSARNGGDTQYF.

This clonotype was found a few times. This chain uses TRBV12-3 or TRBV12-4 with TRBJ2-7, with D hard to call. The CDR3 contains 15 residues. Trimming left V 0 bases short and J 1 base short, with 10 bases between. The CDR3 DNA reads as TGTGCCAGCAGTTTAGCGCGCGGCCTATCCTACGAGCAGTACTTC. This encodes CASSLARGLSYEQYF.

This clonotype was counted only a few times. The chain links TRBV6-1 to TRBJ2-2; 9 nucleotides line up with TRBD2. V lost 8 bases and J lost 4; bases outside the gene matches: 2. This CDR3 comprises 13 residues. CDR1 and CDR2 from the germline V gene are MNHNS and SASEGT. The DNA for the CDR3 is TGTGCCAGCGGCGGGGGGGGCACCGGGGAGCTGTTTTTT. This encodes CASGGGGTGELFF.

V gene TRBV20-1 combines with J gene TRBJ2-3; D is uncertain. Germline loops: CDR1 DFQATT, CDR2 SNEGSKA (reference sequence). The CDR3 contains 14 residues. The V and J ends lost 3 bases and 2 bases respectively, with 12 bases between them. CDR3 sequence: CSASLGVYTDTQYF. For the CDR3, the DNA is TGCAGTGCTAGTCTTGGGGTGTACACAGATACGCAGTATTTT.

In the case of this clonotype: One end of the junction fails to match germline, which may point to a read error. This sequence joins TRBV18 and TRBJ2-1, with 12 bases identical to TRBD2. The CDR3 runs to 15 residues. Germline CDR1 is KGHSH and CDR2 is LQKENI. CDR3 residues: CAISQRTSGNNEQFF. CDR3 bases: TGTGCCATCTCACAACGGACTAGCGGGAACAATGAGCAGTTCTTC. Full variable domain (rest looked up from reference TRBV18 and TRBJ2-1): NAGVMQNPRHLVRRRGQEARLRCSPMKGHSHVYWYRQLPEEGLKFMVYLQKENIIDESGMPKERFSAEFPKEGPSILRIQQVVRGDSAAYFCAISQRTSGNNEQFFGPGTRLTVL.

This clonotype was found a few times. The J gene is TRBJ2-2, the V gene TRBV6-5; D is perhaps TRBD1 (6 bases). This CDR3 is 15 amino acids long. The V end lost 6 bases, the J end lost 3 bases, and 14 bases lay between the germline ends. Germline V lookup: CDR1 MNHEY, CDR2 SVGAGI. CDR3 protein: CASRLLPGDTGELFF. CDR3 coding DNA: TGTGCCAGCAGGTTACTCCCAGGGGACACCGGGGAGCTGTTTTTT.

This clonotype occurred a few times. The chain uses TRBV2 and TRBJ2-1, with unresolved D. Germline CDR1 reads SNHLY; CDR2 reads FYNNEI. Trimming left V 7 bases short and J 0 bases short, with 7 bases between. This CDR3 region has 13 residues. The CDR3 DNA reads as TGTGCCAGCAAGGCAGACTCCTACAATGAGCAGTTCTTC. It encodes CASKADSYNEQFF.

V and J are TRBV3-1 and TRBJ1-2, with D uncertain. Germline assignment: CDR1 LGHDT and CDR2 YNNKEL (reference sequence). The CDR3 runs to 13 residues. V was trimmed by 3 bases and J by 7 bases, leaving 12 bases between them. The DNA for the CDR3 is TGTGCCAGCAGCCACGGACTTAACCTTGGCTACACCTTC. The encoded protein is CASSHGLNLGYTF.

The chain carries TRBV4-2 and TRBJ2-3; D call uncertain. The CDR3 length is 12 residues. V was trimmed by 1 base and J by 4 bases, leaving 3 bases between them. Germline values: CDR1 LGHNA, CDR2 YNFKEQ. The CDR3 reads CASSQAADTQYF. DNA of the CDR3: TGTGCCAGCAGCCAAGCAGCAGATACGCAGTATTTT.

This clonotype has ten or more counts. The DNA for the CDR3 is TGTGCCAGCAGTTCAAATAGCGGGGGGCTGCAGGCGCAGTACTTC. Translated, it gives CASSSNSGGLQAQYF. The chain links TRBV28 to TRBJ2-7; 10 bases are a match to TRBD2. The CDR3 is made up of 15 amino acids. After removal of 4 bases from V and 9 bases from J, the junction contained 12 bases not matched to a gene. Germline CDR1 reads MDHEN; CDR2 reads SYDVKM.

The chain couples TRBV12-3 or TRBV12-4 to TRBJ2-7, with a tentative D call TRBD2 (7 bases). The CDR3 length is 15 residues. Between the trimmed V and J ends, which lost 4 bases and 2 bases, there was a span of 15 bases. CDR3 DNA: TGTGCCAGCAGTTCACTCGGGGGGCTCACCTACGAGCAGTACTTC. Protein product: CASSSLGGLTYEQYF.

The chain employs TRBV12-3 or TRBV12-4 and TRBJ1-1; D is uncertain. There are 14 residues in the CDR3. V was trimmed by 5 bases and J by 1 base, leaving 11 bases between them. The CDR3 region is CASSTVGRNTEAFF. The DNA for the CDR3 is TGTGCCAGCAGTACGGTTGGAAGGAACACTGAAGCTTTCTTT.

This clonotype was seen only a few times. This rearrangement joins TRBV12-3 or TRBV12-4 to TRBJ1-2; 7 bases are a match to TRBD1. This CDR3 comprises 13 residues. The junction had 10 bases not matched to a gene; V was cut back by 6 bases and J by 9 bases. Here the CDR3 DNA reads TGTGCCAGCAGCACCCCCGGGACAGCCAGCTACACCTTC. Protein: CASSTPGTASYTF.

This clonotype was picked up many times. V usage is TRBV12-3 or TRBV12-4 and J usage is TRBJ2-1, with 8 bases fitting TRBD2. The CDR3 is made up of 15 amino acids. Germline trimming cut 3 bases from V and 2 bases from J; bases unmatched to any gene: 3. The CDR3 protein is CASSFSGGAYNEQFF. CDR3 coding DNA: TGTGCCAGCAGTTTTTCGGGGGGGGCCTACAATGAGCAGTTCTTC.